This TCR beta chain was documented in a study of blood T cells in healthy people across ages. This clonotype was observed many times. The CDR3 is 12 amino acids. V shed 3 bases and J shed 4 bases, with 10 bases lying between them. In germline, CDR1 is DFQATT, CDR2 SNEGSKA (reference sequence). Primed by a sample-barcoded 5' primer and a J-beta primer mix, a second PCR proceeded for roughly 6 to 12 cycles. Tags on each cDNA molecule came from a template-switch adaptor with 12 random nucleotides. TCRdb fed the 5' RACE reads into MiXCR, producing one record per CDR3 protein. The sample holds around 1,500,000 distinct CDR3 sequences, roughly 30% seen once.

The rearrangement uses TRBV20-1 and TRBJ2-7, with no clear D. The receptor comes from a woman aged 25 to 45 in good health. The sequencing input was blood. The CDR3, as DNA: TGCAGTGCTAGCAGATGGGATTACGAGCAGTACTTC. Its protein product is CSASRWDYEQYF.